Following are 27 T cell receptor beta chains from one sample sequenced in a study of metastatic and nonmetastatic thyroid tumors. Each patient came to thyroid surgery without any prior treatment (of any kind). MiXCR reprocessed the PCR reads for TCRdb. The data hold about 38,000 clones, with around half observed a single time. Sequencing was carried out using tumor tissue. The receptor source for this set is a male donor with papillary thyroid cancer or a benign thyroid nodule (not recorded which). Some clones in this sample may be carry-over from other donors' samples.

The genes are TRBV20-1 and TRBJ2-7, with TRBD1 identical over 9 bases. V dropped 4 bases and J dropped 2; count of bases not matched to a gene: 3. The CDR3 covers 13 residues. CDR1 is DFQATT, CDR2 SNEGSKA, per germline (reference sequence). The CDR3, as DNA: TGCAGTGCTACCCGGGACAGGGCCTACGAGCAGTACTTC. Translation: CSATRDRAYEQYF.

The table lists this clone with a count of one. The chain carries TRBV30 and TRBJ2-5, with TRBD2 matching over 8 bases. CDR1 is GTSNPN and CDR2 is SVGIG in the germline V gene (reference sequence). CDR3 length: 15 residues. The V and J ends lost 2 bases and 9 bases, in that order; junction bases with no gene match: 14. The CDR3 loop reads CAWSRVAGPLLAQYF. The CDR3 nucleotides are TGTGCCTGGAGTAGGGTAGCGGGGCCCCTCTTGGCCCAGTACTTC.

V is TRBV28 and J is TRBJ1-5, with D tentatively TRBD1 (5 bases). Germline CDR1 is MDHEN and CDR2 is SYDVKM. The length of the CDR3 is 14 residues. Trimming took off 5 bases at V and 6 bases at J, with 14 bases between the two ends. CDR3 sequence reads: CASSTDGGGQPQHF. DNA for the CDR3: TGTGCCAGCAGTACCGACGGGGGGGGTCAGCCCCAGCATTTT.

As for this clone: A junction end diverges from the germline sequence, so it may reflect a read error. The chain recombines TRBV4-1 with TRBJ1-4, with TRBD1 matching over 7 bases. This CDR3 has 16 amino acids. Germline V gene sequence: CDR1 MGHRA, CDR2 YSYEKL. The CDR3 coding sequence is TGCGCCAGCAGCCCCCGCCGAGACAGGGCTAACGAAAAACTGTTTTTT. The encoded protein is CASSPRRDRANEKLFF.

The rearrangement links TRBV5-1 to TRBJ1-1, with D maybe TRBD1 (6 bases). The CDR3 is 15 amino acids. Germline CDR1 reads SGHRS; CDR2 reads YFSETQ. Trimming cost V 6 bases and J 1 base, with 16 bases left between them. The CDR3 DNA reads TGCGCCAGCACCATCTTTGACAGGTCGAACACTGAAGCTTTCTTT. It specifies CASTIFDRSNTEAFF.

The chain carries TRBV11-3 and TRBJ2-5, with D possibly being TRBD1 or TRBD2 (5 bases each). Trimming left V 0 bases short and J 7 bases short, with 9 bases between. Germline CDR1 is SGHNT and CDR2 is YENEEA. The CDR3 is 13 amino acids. The CDR3 protein is CASSLDGDGTQYF. CDR3 coding DNA: TGTGCCAGCAGCTTAGATGGGGACGGGACCCAGTACTTC.

The chain links TRBV20-1 to TRBJ1-1; TRBD1 aligns across 7 bases. Trimming took 0 bases from V and 4 from J; bases not matched to a gene: 5. Looked up from germline, CDR1 is DFQATT and CDR2 is SNEGSKA (reference sequence). The CDR3 covers 14 residues. The CDR3 loop reads CSAREETGFTEAFF. DNA for the CDR3: TGCAGTGCTAGAGAGGAGACAGGGTTCACTGAAGCTTTCTTT.

The chain is built from TRBV7-2 and TRBJ1-1, with D unresolved. This CDR3 has 14 residues. Per the germline V gene, CDR1 is SGHTA and CDR2 is FQGNSA. V lost 4 bases and J lost 0, with 9 bases in between. As DNA, the CDR3 is TGTGCCAGCAGCTCACTTAGGGTGAACACTGAAGCTTTCTTT. This sequence encodes CASSSLRVNTEAFF.

The chain has TRBV7-9 and TRBJ2-7; TRBD1 matches at 7 bases. Germline V gene sequence: CDR1 SEHNR, CDR2 FQNEAQ (reference sequence). The CDR3 length is 14 residues. After removal of 2 bases from V and 3 bases from J, the junction contained 4 bases not matched to a gene. CDR3 sequence reads: CASSLRGGNYEQYF. In DNA form, the CDR3 reads TGTGCCAGCAGCTTAAGAGGGGGCAACTACGAGCAGTACTTC.

The chain employs TRBV20-1 and TRBJ2-7; D gene uncertain. V lost 4 bases and J lost 2, with 18 bases in between. This CDR3 is 15 amino acids long. The germline gives CDR1 DFQATT, CDR2 SNEGSKA (reference sequence). CDR3 sequence: CSATTGEGFAYEQYF. The DNA of the CDR3 is TGCAGTGCTACCACTGGTGAAGGTTTCGCCTACGAGCAGTACTTC.

The sample holds a few counts of this clone. The chain links TRBV2 to TRBJ2-3, with TRBD2 identical over 13 bases. V trimming: 7 bases; J trimming: 13 bases; junction bases outside the gene matches: 14. CDR3 length: 15 amino acids. From germline, CDR1 is SNHLY and CDR2 FYNNEI. The CDR3 DNA reads as TGTGCCAGCATCTTAACCGGGACTAGCGGGGCCGGCGAGTATTTT. Residues: CASILTGTSGAGEYF.

V usage is TRBV20-1 and J usage is TRBJ2-7, with 9 bases lining up with TRBD2. Germline CDR1 is DFQATT and CDR2 is SNEGSKA (reference sequence). Trimming took 3 bases from V and 4 from J; bases not matched to a gene: 7. The CDR3 covers 14 residues. The CDR3 DNA reads TGCAGTGCTAGTCTTGCAGCGGGGGGATACGAGCAGTACTTC. This gives the protein CSASLAAGGYEQYF.

The genes are TRBV5-1 and TRBJ1-6, with 7 positions matching TRBD1. J gave up 5 bases and V 2 bases, and 4 bases lay outside the gene matches. Germline CDR1 and CDR2: SGHRS and YFSETQ. This CDR3 comprises 15 residues. CDR3 coding DNA: TGCGCCAGCAGCTTCCGGGACAGTAATAATTCACCCCTCCACTTT. This translates into CASSFRDSNNSPLHF.

V gene TRBV6-1 combines with J gene TRBJ2-7; D call uncertain. Germline lookup yields CDR1 MNHNS and CDR2 SASEGT. CDR3 length: 12 amino acids. V was shortened by 3 bases and J by 2 bases, with 5 bases between the two germline ends. CDR3 region: CASSDPPYEQYF. CDR3 bases: TGTGCCAGCAGTGACCCACCCTACGAGCAGTACTTC.

The rearrangement links TRBV30 to TRBJ1-5, with 7 positions matching TRBD1. The V and J ends lost 3 bases and 7 bases, in that order; junction bases with no gene match: 12. The germline gives CDR1 GTSNPN, CDR2 SVGIG (reference sequence). The CDR3 contains 15 residues. The CDR3 DNA sequence: TGTGCCTGGAGCAGGGGGGCCCTCGTAGGACAGCCCCAGCATTTT. Residues: CAWSRGALVGQPQHF.

This clone turned up a few times. CDR3 protein: CASSPLTGTGGLDTQYF. The CDR3 DNA reads as TGTGCCAGCAGTCCCCTCACCGGGACAGGGGGCCTGGATACGCAGTATTTT. The rearrangement uses TRBV6-2 or TRBV6-3 and TRBJ2-3; 12 nucleotides align to TRBD1. Germline assignment: CDR1 MNHEY and CDR2 SVGEGT. This CDR3 contains 17 residues. J was trimmed by 6 bases and V by 5 bases; bases with no gene match: 12.

This clone was seen more than once but under ten times. J is TRBJ2-7 and V is TRBV6-1; TRBD1 is a possible D gene (5 bases). V lost 7 bases and J 3 bases, leaving 10 bases between the germline ends. The CDR3 is 12 amino acids. Germline lookup yields CDR1 MNHNS and CDR2 SASEGT. The CDR3 sequence: CASIDDSYEQYF. For the CDR3, the DNA is TGTGCCAGCATTGACGACAGCTACGAGCAGTACTTC.

There are a few counts of this clone. The chain is built from TRBV20-1 and TRBJ2-7; D may be TRBD2 (6 bases). V shed 5 bases and J shed 3 bases, with 11 bases lying between them. Germline-derived CDR1 and CDR2 are DFQATT and SNEGSKA (reference sequence). This CDR3 region has 12 residues. The CDR3 DNA reads TGCAGTGCTTACCGGGACTTCTACGAGCAGTACTTC. Amino acids: CSAYRDFYEQYF.

The chain couples TRBV11-2 to TRBJ2-1; 9 bases align to TRBD2. The ends lost 3 bases at V and 5 bases at J; junction bases unmatched: 11. The germline V gene encodes CDR1 SGHAT and CDR2 FQNNGV. The CDR3 totals 17 residues. The CDR3 DNA sequence: TGTGCCAGCAGCTTTACGAGCGGGGGGTGGTTGAACAATGAGCAGTTCTTC. This codes for CASSFTSGGWLNNEQFF.

CDR3 region: CSVTFSGQGYNEQFF. The CDR3 region has the DNA TGCAGCGTCACTTTTTCGGGACAGGGGTATAATGAGCAGTTCTTC. The rearrangement links TRBV29-1 to TRBJ2-1; TRBD1 agrees at 10 bases. The CDR3 length is 15 residues. V lost 6 bases to trimming and J lost 7 bases; unmatched junction nucleotides: 12. Germline CDR1 reads SQVTM; CDR2 reads ANQGSEA.

V and J are TRBV27 and TRBJ2-3; D is ambiguous. This CDR3 contains 14 residues. Germline CDR1 and CDR2: MNHEY and SMNVEV (reference sequence). Between the trimmed V and J ends, which lost 6 bases and 2 bases, there was a span of 12 bases. The CDR3: CASRIRYLTDTQYF. DNA for the CDR3: TGTGCCAGCAGGATTAGGTATCTCACAGATACGCAGTATTTT.

This chain links TRBV11-2 with TRBJ2-1, with a tentative D call TRBD2 (6 bases). The CDR3 sequence is 14 residues long. Germline V gene lookup returns CDR1 SGHAT and CDR2 FQNNGV. V dropped 8 bases and J dropped 9 bases, with 20 bases sitting between them. The CDR3 region is CASGGGAHIGEQFF. The CDR3 DNA reads as TGTGCCAGCGGGGGAGGAGCCCATATCGGTGAGCAGTTCTTC.

Worth noting for this clone: The junction does not match germline at one end; this may be a read error. The chain is built from TRBV30 and TRBJ2-1; 11 bases agree with TRBD1. This CDR3 comprises 14 residues. Germline assignment: CDR1 GTSNPN and CDR2 SVGIG (reference sequence). CDR3 in DNA: TGTGCCTGGAGTCCGGGACAGGGGGTCAATGATCAGTTCTTC. This translates into CAWSPGQGVNDQFF.

The chain carries TRBV20-1 and TRBJ2-1; D unresolved. V was shortened by 0 bases and J by 2 bases, with 8 bases between the two germline ends. CDR3 size: 14 residues. Per germline, CDR1 DFQATT and CDR2 SNEGSKA (reference sequence). The CDR3 DNA is TGCAGTGCTAGAGAAGGGCGGACCTACAATGAGCAGTTCTTC. Amino acid sequence: CSAREGRTYNEQFF.

V usage is TRBV5-1 and J usage is TRBJ1-5; tentatively, D is TRBD1 (5 bases). Trimming pared 4 bases from V and 1 base from J, leaving 6 bases between. The length of the CDR3 is 13 residues. Per germline, CDR1 SGHRS and CDR2 YFSETQ. CDR3 in amino acids: CASSRGSNQPQHF. Here the CDR3 DNA reads TGCGCCAGCAGCCGGGGGAGCAATCAGCCCCAGCATTTT.

The chain couples TRBV28 to TRBJ1-4; a weak D match, TRBD1 (6 bases). Germline assignment: CDR1 MDHEN and CDR2 SYDVKM. Deletions cut 10 bases from V and 5 bases from J, with 17 bases between. This CDR3 comprises 14 residues. CDR3: CATTGSGDNEKLFF. In nucleotides, the CDR3 is TGTGCCACCACAGGGTCAGGGGACAATGAAAAACTGTTTTTT.

The chain has TRBV7-8 and TRBJ2-5, with TRBD2 as a possible D gene (5 bases). Looked up from germline, CDR1 is SGHVS and CDR2 is FQNEAQ. V was clipped by 5 bases and J by 2 bases, with 12 bases between them. The CDR3 is made up of 14 amino acids. The DNA for the CDR3 is TGTGCCAGCAGCCGCGGGCGGACTCAAGAGACCCAGTACTTC. Translating it yields CASSRGRTQETQYF.